A single sample is the source of the 2 T cell receptor beta chains below, sequenced in a study of T cell responses to AZD1222 COVID-19 vaccine. The table came from immunoSEQ multiplex PCR; TCRdb's copy has only in-frame clones and leaves some out. The sample has 150,000 or so clones, under 95% seen once. Sample: peripheral blood, taken on day 0 of AZD1222 vaccination. The source of these receptors is an adult in good health.

The V call is TRBV11-2, the J call TRBJ2-1; D call uncertain. From germline, CDR1 is SGHAT and CDR2 FQNNGV. Between the trimmed V and J ends, which lost 0 bases and 6 bases, there was a span of 9 bases. This CDR3 contains 14 residues. The CDR3 DNA is TGTGCCAGCAGCTTAGATGGATCGCTCAATGAGCAGTTCTTC. Translation: CASSLDGSLNEQFF.

V is TRBV6-5 and J is TRBJ2-7; 7 nucleotides match TRBD1. V shed 6 bases, J shed 4 bases, and the junction held 12 bases outside the gene matches. Per the germline V gene, CDR1 is MNHEY and CDR2 is SVGAGI. The CDR3 contains 15 residues. CDR3 DNA sequence: TGTGCCAGCAGATTTTTAACAGGGGCGGTTTACGAGCAGTACTTC. Amino acids: CASRFLTGAVYEQYF.